The 18 T cell receptor beta chains listed next were all sequenced from one sample in a study of cytomegalovirus exposure and HLA in healthy donors. The PCR contained 60 Vbeta and 13 Jbeta primers. The assay was immunoSEQ multiplex PCR, and TCRdb's table has in-frame clones only and misses some. Altogether around 170,000 clones are present, 70% to 80% being singletons, with the ten largest covering under 2%. Sequenced: PBMCs. These receptors were collected from a man aged 40-55 years in good health and CMV-seronegative.

The rearrangement joins TRBV5-1 to TRBJ1-2; D is ambiguous. V was shortened by 4 bases and J by 2 bases, with 15 bases between the two germline ends. The V gene's germline CDR1 is SGHRS and CDR2 YFSETQ. CDR3 length equals 15 residues. The CDR3 DNA sequence: TGCGCCAGCAGCCGCCCGGAGGAAGGCAACTATGGCTACACCTTC. Residues: CASSRPEEGNYGYTF.

The J gene is TRBJ2-1, the V gene TRBV28; TRBD1 agrees at 7 bases. The CDR3 spans 14 residues. CDR1 MDHEN and CDR2 SYDVKM come from the germline V gene. V was clipped by 8 bases and J by 2 bases; unmatched bases: 6. CDR3 sequence reads: CASGLTGPYNEQFF. The CDR3 nucleotides are TGTGCCAGCGGTCTGACAGGGCCCTACAATGAGCAGTTCTTC.

J is TRBJ2-1 and V is TRBV5-1; TRBD2 matches at 7 bases. In germline, CDR1 is SGHRS, CDR2 YFSETQ. The CDR3 runs 16 residues. Germline trimming cut 4 bases from V and 2 bases from J; bases unmatched to any gene: 9. Here the CDR3 DNA reads TGCGCCAGCAGCCTCCTCTTAGCGGGCGCCTACAATGAGCAGTTCTTC. Amino acid sequence: CASSLLLAGAYNEQFF.

J is TRBJ2-7 and V is TRBV28; 7 bases align to TRBD2. Germline V lookup: CDR1 MDHEN, CDR2 SYDVKM. The CDR3 has 14 amino acids. V lost 4 bases and J lost 3; bases outside the gene matches: 6. CDR3 sequence: CASSSTGLLYEQYF. The CDR3 nucleotides read TGTGCCAGCAGTTCAACGGGACTACTCTACGAGCAGTACTTC.

The chain links TRBV6-5 to TRBJ2-2; 7 bases agree with TRBD2. The CDR3 is 14 amino acids. Germline V gives CDR1 MNHEY, CDR2 SVGAGI. Trimming at V came to 7 bases and at J to 5 bases, leaving 7 bases not matched to a gene. The CDR3 sequence: CASISAGATGELFF. The CDR3 DNA reads as TGTGCCAGCATATCGGCGGGAGCAACCGGGGAGCTGTTTTTT.

This clone was detected only once. The chain uses TRBV4-1 and TRBJ2-7, with 10 bases lining up with TRBD1. Germline CDR1 MGHRA, CDR2 YSYEKL. This CDR3 has 15 amino acids. V trimming: 3 bases; J trimming: 2 bases; junction bases outside the gene matches: 4. In nucleotides, the CDR3 is TGCGCCAGCAGCCAGGGGACAGGGGTAACCTACGAGCAGTACTTC. Translation gives CASSQGTGVTYEQYF.

This sequence joins TRBV27 and TRBJ2-5, with 8 bases fitting TRBD1. The CDR3 runs 15 residues. Germline CDR1 is MNHEY and CDR2 is SMNVEV (reference sequence). J was trimmed by 5 bases and V by 5 bases; bases with no gene match: 10. CDR3 sequence: CASSADRGAGETQYF. CDR3 in DNA: TGTGCCAGCAGTGCCGACAGGGGCGCGGGGGAGACCCAGTACTTC.

V and J are TRBV6-4 and TRBJ2-1, with 7 bases fitting TRBD2. The CDR3 extends over 16 amino acids. V was pared by 0 bases and J by 0 bases, with 2 bases of the junction left unmatched. Germline V gene lookup returns CDR1 MRHNA and CDR2 SNTAGT. In nucleotides, the CDR3 is TGTGCCAGCAGTGACTCTGGCGGGAGCTCCTACAATGAGCAGTTCTTC. Amino acids: CASSDSGGSSYNEQFF.

This chain joins TRBV29-1 and TRBJ2-3, with 7 positions matching TRBD2. The CDR3 loop spans 14 amino acids. Unmatched junction bases numbered 8, after V lost 3 bases and J lost 5 bases. Germline V gene data show CDR1 as SQVTM and CDR2 as ANQGSEA. The CDR3, as DNA: TGCAGCGTTGACGGGGGGAGGGCCGTAGATACGCAGTATTTT. Its translation is CSVDGGRAVDTQYF.

V usage is TRBV5-4 and J usage is TRBJ2-7; tentative D call: TRBD1 (7 bases). The CDR3 extends over 14 amino acids. Germline V gene data show CDR1 as SGHNT and CDR2 as YYREEE (reference sequence). The ends were cut back, 5 bases at V and 7 bases at J, with 19 bases in the middle. CDR3 sequence (DNA): TGTGCCAGCAGTACCGGAGGGGGCCGGGGGGAGCAGTACTTC. It codes for CASSTGGGRGEQYF.

The genes are TRBV7-2 and TRBJ2-3, with 9 bases aligning to TRBD2. From germline, CDR1 is SGHTA and CDR2 FQGNSA. This CDR3 has 16 amino acids. Losses at the gene ends were 2 bases for V and 3 bases for J; bases not matched to a gene: 6. CDR3 DNA sequence: TGTGCCAGCAGCTTACGGGCGGGAGGGCCTACAGATACGCAGTATTTT. Protein: CASSLRAGGPTDTQYF. The whole variable domain, filled in from reference TRBV7-2 and TRBJ2-3, reads GAGVSQSPSNKVTEKGKDVELRCDPISGHTALYWYRQSLGQGLEFLIYFQGNSAPDKSGLPSDRFSAERTGGSVSTLTIQRTQQEDSAVYLCASSLRAGGPTDTQYFGPGTRLTVL.

This chain connects TRBV5-1 to TRBJ2-3; possibly TRBD1 for D (6 bases). From germline, CDR1 is SGHRS and CDR2 YFSETQ. There are 15 residues in the CDR3. V lost 4 bases, J lost 4 bases, and 16 bases lay in between. The CDR3 is CASSAGVLFADTQYF. DNA for the CDR3: TGCGCCAGCAGCGCAGGGGTACTTTTTGCAGATACGCAGTATTTT.

This sequence joins TRBV4-1 and TRBJ2-2; 8 nucleotides match TRBD1. V shed 5 bases, J shed 1 base, and the junction held 6 bases outside the gene matches. Germline V gene lookup returns CDR1 MGHRA and CDR2 YSYEKL. The CDR3 covers 16 residues. Here the CDR3 DNA reads TGCGCCAGCAGCTCCCAGGGGGCCAGGAACACCGGGGAGCTGTTTTTT. It codes for CASSSQGARNTGELFF.

The CDR3 DNA reads as TGTGCCAGCTTTAGAGAATTATCCGGGACACGGAGAACCCAAGAGACCCAGTACTTC. Translated, it gives CASFRELSGTRRTQETQYF. The genes are TRBV5-8 and TRBJ2-5, with a weak D call TRBD1 (6 bases). Germline CDR1 SGHTS, CDR2 YDEGEE. This CDR3 has 19 residues. Trimming cost V 7 bases and J 1 base, with 29 bases left between them.

This chain links TRBV29-1 with TRBJ1-2; D gene unclear. CDR3 length: 14 amino acids. V lost 5 bases and J lost 1, with 14 bases in between. CDR1 and CDR2 from the germline V gene are SQVTM and ANQGSEA. The CDR3 sequence: CSVLWTSFNYGYTF. The CDR3 DNA follows: TGCAGCGTTCTCTGGACTTCGTTTAACTATGGCTACACCTTC. The full variable domain, its missing parts supplied by reference TRBV29-1 and TRBJ1-2, is SAVISQKPSRDICQRGTSLTIQCQVDSQVTMMFWYRQQPGQSLTLIATANQGSEATYESGFVIDKFPISRPNLTFSTLTVSNMSPEDSSIYLCSVLWTSFNYGYTFGSGTRLTVV.

Details on this clone: Other nucleotide sequences in the sample specify the same CDR3. V usage is TRBV28 and J usage is TRBJ1-1; D call uncertain. CDR1 and CDR2 (germline): MDHEN, SYDVKM. This CDR3 region has 13 residues. The V gene lost 2 bases and the J gene lost 1 base, with 5 bases spanning the gap. This chain's CDR3 is CASSLVGNTEAFF. The CDR3 DNA is TGTGCCAGCAGTTTAGTCGGGAACACTGAAGCTTTCTTT. The full variable domain, rest sourced from reference TRBV28 and TRBJ1-1, is DVKVTQSSRYLVKRTGEKVFLECVQDMDHENMFWYRQDPGLGLRLIYFSYDVKMKEKGDIPEGYSVSREKKERFSLILESASTNQTSMYLCASSLVGNTEAFFGQGTRLTVV.

The genes are TRBV7-9 and TRBJ2-5, with 9 bases fitting TRBD2. This CDR3 contains 16 residues. The germline CDR1 and CDR2 sequences are SEHNR and FQNEAQ (reference sequence). With 5 bases clipped from V and 5 bases from J, the junction kept 12 bases outside the gene matches. In DNA form, the CDR3 reads TGTGCCAGCAGCCACCACGTGGCTAGCGGGGACGAGACCCAGTACTTC. Protein product: CASSHHVASGDETQYF.

The chain recombines TRBV6-6 with TRBJ1-1; no firm D call. CDR3 size: 13 residues. Trimming removed 5 bases at V and 2 bases at J, with 9 bases between. CDR1 MNHNY and CDR2 SVGAGI come from the germline V gene (reference sequence). DNA of the CDR3: TGTGCCAGCAGTCCCGGGAGTAACACTGAAGCTTTCTTT. Its protein is CASSPGSNTEAFF.